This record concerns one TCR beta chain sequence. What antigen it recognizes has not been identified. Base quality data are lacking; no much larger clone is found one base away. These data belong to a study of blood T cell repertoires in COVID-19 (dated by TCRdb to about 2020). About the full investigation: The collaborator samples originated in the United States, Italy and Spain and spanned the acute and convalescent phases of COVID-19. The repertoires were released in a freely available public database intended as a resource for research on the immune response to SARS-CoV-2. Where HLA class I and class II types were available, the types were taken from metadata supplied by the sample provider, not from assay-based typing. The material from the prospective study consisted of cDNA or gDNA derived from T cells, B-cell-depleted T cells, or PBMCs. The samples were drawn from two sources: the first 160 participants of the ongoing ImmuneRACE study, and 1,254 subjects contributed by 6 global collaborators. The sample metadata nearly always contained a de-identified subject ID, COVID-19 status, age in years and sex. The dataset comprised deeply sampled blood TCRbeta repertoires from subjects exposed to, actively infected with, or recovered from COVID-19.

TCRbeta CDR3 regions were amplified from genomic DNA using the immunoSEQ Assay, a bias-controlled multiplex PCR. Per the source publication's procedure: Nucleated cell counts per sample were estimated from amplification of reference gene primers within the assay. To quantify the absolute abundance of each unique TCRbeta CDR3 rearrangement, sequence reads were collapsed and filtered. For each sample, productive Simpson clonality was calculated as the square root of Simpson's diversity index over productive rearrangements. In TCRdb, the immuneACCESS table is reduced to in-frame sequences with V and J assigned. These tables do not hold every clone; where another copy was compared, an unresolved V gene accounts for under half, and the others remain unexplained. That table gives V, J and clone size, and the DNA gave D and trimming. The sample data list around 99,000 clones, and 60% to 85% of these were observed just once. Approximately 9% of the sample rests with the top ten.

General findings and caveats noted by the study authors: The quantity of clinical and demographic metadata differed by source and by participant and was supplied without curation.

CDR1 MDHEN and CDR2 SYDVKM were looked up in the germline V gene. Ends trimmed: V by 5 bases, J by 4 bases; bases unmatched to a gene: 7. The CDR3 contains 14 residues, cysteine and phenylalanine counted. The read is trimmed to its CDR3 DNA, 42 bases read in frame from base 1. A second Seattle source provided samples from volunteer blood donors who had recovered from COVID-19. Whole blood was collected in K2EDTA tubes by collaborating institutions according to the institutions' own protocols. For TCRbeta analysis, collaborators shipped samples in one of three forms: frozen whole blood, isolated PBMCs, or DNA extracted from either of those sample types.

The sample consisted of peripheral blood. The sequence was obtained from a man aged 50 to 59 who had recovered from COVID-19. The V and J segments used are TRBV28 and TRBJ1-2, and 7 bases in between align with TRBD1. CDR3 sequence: CASSRGSGGYGYTF. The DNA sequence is TGTGCCAGCAGTCGTGGGTCAGGGGGCTATGGCTACACCTTC.